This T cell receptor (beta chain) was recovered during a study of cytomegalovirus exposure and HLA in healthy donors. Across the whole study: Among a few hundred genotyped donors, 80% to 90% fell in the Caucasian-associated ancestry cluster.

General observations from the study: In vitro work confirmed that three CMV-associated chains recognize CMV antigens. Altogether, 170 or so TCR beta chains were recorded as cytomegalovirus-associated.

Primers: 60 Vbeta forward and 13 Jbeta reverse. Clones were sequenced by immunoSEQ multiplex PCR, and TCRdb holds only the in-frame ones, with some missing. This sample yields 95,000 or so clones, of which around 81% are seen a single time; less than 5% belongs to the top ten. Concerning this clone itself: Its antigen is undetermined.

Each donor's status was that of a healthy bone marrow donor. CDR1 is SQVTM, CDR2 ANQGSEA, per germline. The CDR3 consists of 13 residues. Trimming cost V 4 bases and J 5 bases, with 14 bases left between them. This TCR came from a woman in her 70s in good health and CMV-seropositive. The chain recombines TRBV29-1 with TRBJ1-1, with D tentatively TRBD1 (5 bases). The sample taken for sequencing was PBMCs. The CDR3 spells CSVARQGGTEAFF. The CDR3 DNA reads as TGCAGCGTTGCGAGGCAGGGAGGAACTGAAGCTTTCTTT.